Listed below are T cell receptor beta chains from one sample, sequenced in a study of cytomegalovirus exposure and HLA in healthy donors. Clones were read by immunoSEQ multiplex PCR, and TCRdb kept only the in-frame ones, dropping some. The repertoire holds about 140,000 clones, with approximately 79% as singletons. Input material: PBMCs. These receptors originate from a man between 35 and 55 years old in good health and CMV-seropositive. The CDR3 runs from the conserved cysteine through the conserved F or W. A D gene is named only where the DNA matches it firmly. The size field is filled for only some rows; it gives once, few, many or a size class.

CDR3 DNA: TGCAGCGTTGAAGGAGGGTACCAAGAGACCCAGTACTTC; CDR3 protein: CSVEGGYQETQYF; J gene: TRBJ2-5; clone size: once; V gene: TRBV29-1; D gene: NA
CDR3 DNA: TGTGCCATCAGTGAGGCGGCCGCTCTCACCCTCCACTTT; CDR3 protein: CAISEAAALTLHF; J gene: TRBJ1-6; clone size: few; V gene: TRBV10-3; D gene: NA
CDR3 DNA: TGTGCCATCGGAGGGGGGAGACAGGGGACGACTAATGAAAAACTGTTTTTT; CDR3 protein: CAIGGGRQGTTNEKLFF; J gene: TRBJ1-4; clone size: NA; V gene: TRBV10-3; D gene: TRBD1
CDR3 DNA: TGTGCCAGCTCACCGGGGCTCCAAGGTAGGGGGAACACTGAAGCTTTCTTT; CDR3 protein: CASSPGLQGRGNTEAFF; J gene: TRBJ1-1; clone size: NA; V gene: TRBV18; D gene: NA
CDR3 DNA: TGTGCCAGCAGTGAAGGGGACAGGTTCTATAGCAATCAGCCCCAGCATTTT; CDR3 protein: CASSEGDRFYSNQPQHF; J gene: TRBJ1-5; clone size: NA; V gene: TRBV6-1; D gene: TRBD1
CDR3 DNA: TGTGCCAGCAGTTTATCTACGGGAGGGTTATACGATGGCTACACCTTC; CDR3 protein: CASSLSTGGLYDGYTF; J gene: TRBJ1-2; clone size: NA; V gene: TRBV27; D gene: NA
CDR3 DNA: TGCGCCAGCAGTGAAAGCGCCTCTGGAAACACCATATATTTT; CDR3 protein: CASSESASGNTIYF; J gene: TRBJ1-3; clone size: NA; V gene: TRBV10-1; D gene: NA
CDR3 DNA: TGTGCCAGCAGCGTAAGGAGTGAAGAGACCCAGTACTTC; CDR3 protein: CASSVRSEETQYF; J gene: TRBJ2-5; clone size: NA; V gene: TRBV9; D gene: NA
CDR3 DNA: TGTGCCAGCAGCCCTGGGACTAGCGGGAGTACGCAGTATTTT; CDR3 protein: CASSPGTSGSTQYF; J gene: TRBJ2-3; clone size: NA; V gene: TRBV7-9; D gene: TRBD2
CDR3 DNA: TGCGCCAGCAGCCAAGAGGGTTTCGGGAGACCCTACAATGAGCAGTTCTTC; CDR3 protein: CASSQEGFGRPYNEQFF; J gene: TRBJ2-1; clone size: once; V gene: TRBV4-1; D gene: NA
CDR3 DNA: TGTGCCAGCAGCTTAGCGCTGGCAGGGCAGAGTAACACCATATATTTT; CDR3 protein: CASSLALAGQSNTIYF; J gene: TRBJ1-3; clone size: NA; V gene: TRBV7-8; D gene: NA
CDR3 DNA: TGTTCCAGCAGCTTAGTTGGGGGGTTGAACACTGAAGCTTTCTTT; CDR3 protein: CSSSLVGGLNTEAFF; J gene: TRBJ1-1; clone size: few; V gene: TRBV7-9; D gene: NA
CDR3 DNA: TGCGCCAGCAGCCCTAGACAGGGGGCCTCAGATACGCAGTATTTT; CDR3 protein: CASSPRQGASDTQYF; J gene: TRBJ2-3; clone size: NA; V gene: TRBV4-1; D gene: TRBD1
CDR3 DNA: TGTGCCAGCAGCTTAGCCTCTAGCGGGAGGATCGGGGAGCTGTTTTTT; CDR3 protein: CASSLASSGRIGELFF; J gene: TRBJ2-2; clone size: NA; V gene: TRBV11-2; D gene: TRBD2
CDR3 DNA: TGTGCCAGCAGTTACGAGGGTAGCACTGAAGCTTTCTTT; CDR3 protein: CASSYEGSTEAFF; J gene: TRBJ1-1; clone size: NA; V gene: TRBV6-5; D gene: NA
CDR3 DNA: TGTGCCTGGAGCCGAATGGGACAGCAACACACCGGGGAGCTGTTTTTT; CDR3 protein: CAWSRMGQQHTGELFF; J gene: TRBJ2-2; clone size: NA; V gene: TRBV30; D gene: TRBD1
CDR3 DNA: TGCGCCAGCAGCCACCTTGAGCGGCGGGACGGGGCCAAAAACATTCAGTACTTC; CDR3 protein: CASSHLERRDGAKNIQYF; J gene: TRBJ2-4; clone size: few; V gene: TRBV4-1; D gene: NA
CDR3 DNA: TGCGCCAGCAGCACTTTGGCCGGGACTAGCGGTACCAATGAGCAGTTCTTC; CDR3 protein: CASSTLAGTSGTNEQFF; J gene: TRBJ2-1; clone size: once; V gene: TRBV5-1; D gene: TRBD2
CDR3 DNA: TGTGCCAGCTCACCCTCGAGGGATCAGCCCCAGCATTTT; CDR3 protein: CASSPSRDQPQHF; J gene: TRBJ1-5; clone size: NA; V gene: TRBV18; D gene: NA
CDR3 DNA: TGTGCCAGCAGCTCACCGGGACAGGTGGACTATGGCTACACCTTC; CDR3 protein: CASSSPGQVDYGYTF; J gene: TRBJ1-2; clone size: NA; V gene: TRBV11-2; D gene: TRBD1
CDR3 DNA: TGTGCCAGCAAAACAGGGGGCGGCACCGGGGAGCTGTTTTTT; CDR3 protein: CASKTGGGTGELFF; J gene: TRBJ2-2; clone size: NA; V gene: TRBV2; D gene: TRBD1
CDR3 DNA: TGTGCCAGCAGCTTAGCACTAGCGGGGGGGTTAGGTGAGCAGTTCTTC; CDR3 protein: CASSLALAGGLGEQFF; J gene: TRBJ2-1; clone size: once; V gene: TRBV7-2; D gene: TRBD2
CDR3 DNA: TGTGCCATCTCAAGGGGGCGGGCAAAGACGGATACGCAGTATTTT; CDR3 protein: CAISRGRAKTDTQYF; J gene: TRBJ2-3; clone size: once; V gene: TRBV6-5; D gene: TRBD1
CDR3 DNA: TGCGCCAGCAGCTTGGACAGGGGGCGTCTAGCTTTCTTT; CDR3 protein: CASSLDRGRLAFF; J gene: TRBJ1-1; clone size: NA; V gene: TRBV5-1; D gene: TRBD1
CDR3 DNA: TGCAGCGTCGTCGGGACAGTGACTGAAGCTTTCTTT; CDR3 protein: CSVVGTVTEAFF; J gene: TRBJ1-1; clone size: NA; V gene: TRBV29-1; D gene: TRBD1
CDR3 DNA: TGTGCCAGCAGCTTACAGGGGAACACTGAAGCTTTCTTT; CDR3 protein: CASSLQGNTEAFF; J gene: TRBJ1-1; clone size: NA; V gene: TRBV7-9; D gene: NA
CDR3 DNA: TGTGCTAGTGGTTTTATCCAAGCGGGAGGGCCTGATGAGCAGTTCTTC; CDR3 protein: CASGFIQAGGPDEQFF; J gene: TRBJ2-1; clone size: NA; V gene: TRBV12-5; D gene: TRBD2
CDR3 DNA: TGTGCCAGCAGCTTAACGGGACAGGGCTCCTACGAGCAGTACTTC; CDR3 protein: CASSLTGQGSYEQYF; J gene: TRBJ2-7; clone size: few; V gene: TRBV7-3; D gene: TRBD1
CDR3 DNA: TGTGCCAGCAGTTTCCACTACACCGGGGAGCTGTTTTTT; CDR3 protein: CASSFHYTGELFF; J gene: TRBJ2-2; clone size: few; V gene: TRBV28; D gene: NA
CDR3 DNA: TGTGCCAGCAGCCTTTTCGGGGATCAGCCCCAGCATTTT; CDR3 protein: CASSLFGDQPQHF; J gene: TRBJ1-5; clone size: NA; V gene: TRBV7-9; D gene: NA
CDR3 DNA: TGTGCCAGCAGCTACAGGGATAGCAATCAGCCCCAGCATTTT; CDR3 protein: CASSYRDSNQPQHF; J gene: TRBJ1-5; clone size: NA; V gene: TRBV7-2; D gene: NA
CDR3 DNA: TGCGCCAGCAGCTTGACCGGGGACTCCTACGAGCAGTACTTC; CDR3 protein: CASSLTGDSYEQYF; J gene: TRBJ2-7; clone size: NA; V gene: TRBV5-1; D gene: NA
CDR3 DNA: TGTGCCAGCAGCTTAATCCGGTCAGGAACAGGGGGGTCCAATGAGCAGTTCTTC; CDR3 protein: CASSLIRSGTGGSNEQFF; J gene: TRBJ2-1; clone size: NA; V gene: TRBV7-9; D gene: TRBD1
CDR3 DNA: TGTGCCTGGGGTTCGGGCGGGGGCACAGATACGCAGTATTTT; CDR3 protein: CAWGSGGGTDTQYF; J gene: TRBJ2-3; clone size: NA; V gene: TRBV30; D gene: NA
CDR3 DNA: TGTGCCAGCAGAGTAAACGGCCCGGGGATCAGTGGTGAGCAGTTCTTC; CDR3 protein: CASRVNGPGISGEQFF; J gene: TRBJ2-1; clone size: NA; V gene: TRBV11-1; D gene: NA
CDR3 DNA: TGCGCCAGCAGCCAAGGGAGGATCGGCCAGGGGACCGGGGAGCTGTTTTTT; CDR3 protein: CASSQGRIGQGTGELFF; J gene: TRBJ2-2; clone size: NA; V gene: TRBV4-1; D gene: NA
CDR3 DNA: TGTGCCAGCAGTTTATCTGAGGGTTTTAACACTGAAGCTTTCTTT; CDR3 protein: CASSLSEGFNTEAFF; J gene: TRBJ1-1; clone size: few; V gene: TRBV28; D gene: NA
CDR3 DNA: TGCGCCAGCACTTTGACGTATGTGGGGGCTTCCTACGAGCAGTACTTC; CDR3 protein: CASTLTYVGASYEQYF; J gene: TRBJ2-7; clone size: NA; V gene: TRBV5-1; D gene: NA
CDR3 DNA: TGCGCCAGCACAAAAGAAAGCGGGAGGGCGGGAGATACGCAGTATTTT; CDR3 protein: CASTKESGRAGDTQYF; J gene: TRBJ2-3; clone size: NA; V gene: TRBV5-1; D gene: TRBD2
CDR3 DNA: TGCGCCAGCAGCCCAGGGCCCAATCAGCCCCAGCATTTT; CDR3 protein: CASSPGPNQPQHF; J gene: TRBJ1-5; clone size: NA; V gene: TRBV5-1; D gene: NA
CDR3 DNA: TGCAGCGTTGAAGATCTGACCTACAGGGGGCACGGCACAGATACGCAGTATTTT; CDR3 protein: CSVEDLTYRGHGTDTQYF; J gene: TRBJ2-3; clone size: NA; V gene: TRBV29-1; D gene: TRBD1
CDR3 DNA: TGTGCCAGTAGTAGGGCGACTAGAAATTACGAGCAGTACTTC; CDR3 protein: CASSRATRNYEQYF; J gene: TRBJ2-7; clone size: NA; V gene: TRBV19; D gene: NA
CDR3 DNA: TGCAGCGGTCGGCTAGGGAACAGGGGAACAGATACGCAGTATTTT; CDR3 protein: CSGRLGNRGTDTQYF; J gene: TRBJ2-3; clone size: few; V gene: TRBV29-1; D gene: TRBD1
CDR3 DNA: TGTGCCAGCAGCCTAAGCCCCGAGGACAGCCCGTATAACACCATATATTTT; CDR3 protein: CASSLSPEDSPYNTIYF; J gene: TRBJ1-3; clone size: NA; V gene: TRBV11-2; D gene: NA
CDR3 DNA: TGCGCCAGCAGCTTGGACCAGGGGGCGATCTACGAGCAGTACTTC; CDR3 protein: CASSLDQGAIYEQYF; J gene: TRBJ2-7; clone size: NA; V gene: TRBV5-1; D gene: TRBD1
CDR3 DNA: TGCAGCGTTGGCCCACGGGGGGCCTATGAAAAACTGTTTTTT; CDR3 protein: CSVGPRGAYEKLFF; J gene: TRBJ1-4; clone size: NA; V gene: TRBV29-1; D gene: NA
CDR3 DNA: TGTGCCAGCAATCAACCGGGACAGGGGGCCGATGGCTACACCTTC; CDR3 protein: CASNQPGQGADGYTF; J gene: TRBJ1-2; clone size: NA; V gene: TRBV28; D gene: TRBD1
CDR3 DNA: TGTGCCAGCAGCTTGAGGGCAGACCACACAGATACGCAGTATTTT; CDR3 protein: CASSLRADHTDTQYF; J gene: TRBJ2-3; clone size: NA; V gene: TRBV7-6; D gene: NA
CDR3 DNA: TGTGCCAGCAGCCCTCTCGGGGGTATTGATGAGCAGTTCTTC; CDR3 protein: CASSPLGGIDEQFF; J gene: TRBJ2-1; clone size: few; V gene: TRBV7-3; D gene: NA
CDR3 DNA: TGTGCCAGTAGTATAGATTCCAGCGGGTCCTACGAGCAGTACTTC; CDR3 protein: CASSIDSSGSYEQYF; J gene: TRBJ2-7; clone size: NA; V gene: TRBV19; D gene: NA
CDR3 DNA: TGTGCCAGCAGCCCTGGGAGGACCTACGAGCAGTACTTC; CDR3 protein: CASSPGRTYEQYF; J gene: TRBJ2-7; clone size: NA; V gene: TRBV13; D gene: NA
CDR3 DNA: TGTGCCAGCAGCTTAGGAGGGGGCTCCCTCGAGCAGTACTTC; CDR3 protein: CASSLGGGSLEQYF; J gene: TRBJ2-7; clone size: NA; V gene: TRBV7-7; D gene: TRBD1
CDR3 DNA: TGTGCCAGTAGACAGGGCTTCTCTGGAAACACCATATATTTT; CDR3 protein: CASRQGFSGNTIYF; J gene: TRBJ1-3; clone size: NA; V gene: TRBV19; D gene: NA
CDR3 DNA: TGCGCCAGCAGCTTGGGGTCAACAGGCCTGACGGGGGCCAACGTCCTGACTTTC; CDR3 protein: CASSLGSTGLTGANVLTF; J gene: TRBJ2-6; clone size: once; V gene: TRBV5-1; D gene: NA
CDR3 DNA: TGTGCCAGCTCACCGATGGGGGGTGGAAACTATGGCTACACCTTC; CDR3 protein: CASSPMGGGNYGYTF; J gene: TRBJ1-2; clone size: NA; V gene: TRBV18; D gene: NA
CDR3 DNA: TGTGCCAGCAGCCTATCAGGGCGGAACACTGAAGCTTTCTTT; CDR3 protein: CASSLSGRNTEAFF; J gene: TRBJ1-1; clone size: NA; V gene: TRBV7-3; D gene: NA
CDR3 DNA: TGCGCCAGCAGTGAGGGGGGGACTAGCGGGAGCTCCTACAATGAGCAGTTCTTC; CDR3 protein: CASSEGGTSGSSYNEQFF; J gene: TRBJ2-1; clone size: NA; V gene: TRBV10-1; D gene: TRBD2
CDR3 DNA: TGTGCCAGCAGTGAAATCGGCAGGGCCATTTACATTCAGTACTTC; CDR3 protein: CASSEIGRAIYIQYF; J gene: TRBJ2-4; clone size: NA; V gene: TRBV6-1; D gene: NA
CDR3 DNA: TGTGCCAGCAGCTTGAATGAACAGAAGTTTTACGAGCAGTACTTC; CDR3 protein: CASSLNEQKFYEQYF; J gene: TRBJ2-7; clone size: NA; V gene: TRBV5-4; D gene: NA
CDR3 DNA: TGTGCCAGCAGCTTCAGGGGAAGCTATGGCTACACCTTC; CDR3 protein: CASSFRGSYGYTF; J gene: TRBJ1-2; clone size: NA; V gene: TRBV7-9; D gene: NA